Shown below are 24 T cell receptor beta chains from a single sample sequenced in a study of molecular identifiers for immune sequencing clone quantification. Each CDR3 protein is one row after TCRdb ran MiXCR on the PCR reads. This sample has hundreds of thousands of distinct CDR3 sequences; 25% occur once, and the top ten carry approximately 0.75%. Source material: naive CD8+ T cells from blood, with Jurkat cell RNA spiked in. As to subset: FACS-sorted CD8+CD4-CCR7+CD45RA+ naive T cells. These receptors were obtained from a human donor in good health. Some libraries in this study had Jurkat cell RNA spiked in.

Concerning this clonotype itself: A read error may produce the germline difference seen at one junction end. The chain joins TRBV11-1 to TRBJ2-1; no definite D call. CDR1 is SGHAT and CDR2 is FQDESV in the germline V gene (reference sequence). CDR3 length equals 14 residues. CDR3 nucleotide sequence: TGTGCCAGCAGCTTACTGCCCTCTAGGAAAGAGCAGTTGTTC. As protein: CASSLLPSRKEQLF.

Many counts were recorded for this clonotype. This sequence joins TRBV3-1 and TRBJ2-4; 7 bases fit TRBD1. With 0 bases clipped from V and 0 bases from J, the junction kept 8 bases outside the gene matches. The CDR3 spans 18 residues. Per the germline V gene, CDR1 is LGHDT and CDR2 is YNNKEL (reference sequence). The CDR3 is CASSQEDDRELAKNIQYF. CDR3 nucleotide sequence: TGTGCCAGCAGCCAAGAGGACGACAGGGAACTAGCCAAAAACATTCAGTACTTC.

This clonotype was seen only a few times. Here the CDR3 reads CSADTGNSYEQYF. As DNA, the CDR3 is TGCAGTGCAGACACAGGTAACTCCTACGAGCAGTACTTC. The chain uses TRBV20-1 and TRBJ2-7; weak D call: TRBD1 (5 bases). CDR1 DFQATT and CDR2 SNEGSKA come from the germline V gene (reference sequence). The CDR3 totals 13 residues. V was clipped by 6 bases and J by 0 bases, with 12 bases between them.

This clonotype has at least ten counts. The chain couples TRBV9 to TRBJ2-7; a possible D gene is TRBD1 (6 bases). Per the germline V gene, CDR1 is SGDLS and CDR2 is YYNGEE. Trimming shortened V by 3 bases and J by 3 bases, and 10 bases separated the two germline ends. The CDR3 is 13 residues long. CDR3 amino acids: CASSAGQNYEQYF. The CDR3 bases are TGTGCCAGCAGCGCCGGACAGAACTACGAGCAGTACTTC.

There are a few counts of this clonotype. V and J are TRBV5-1 and TRBJ2-7; D is perhaps TRBD1 (7 bases). The CDR3 totals 15 residues. Deletions cut 0 bases from V and 6 bases from J, with 16 bases between. Per the germline V gene, CDR1 is SGHRS and CDR2 is YFSETQ. The CDR3 sequence is CASSLALRGAGEQYF. CDR3 bases: TGCGCCAGCAGCTTGGCTCTCAGGGGGGCCGGCGAGCAGTACTTC.

This clonotype appeared a few times. This chain uses TRBV29-1 with TRBJ2-7; 7 bases are a match to TRBD1. J lost 7 bases, V lost 7 bases, and 10 bases had no gene match. The CDR3 runs to 12 residues. Germline V gene sequence: CDR1 SQVTM, CDR2 ANQGSEA. CDR3 DNA sequence: TGCAGCGCCTCCCTCCCGACAGGGGAGCAGTACTTC. Translation gives CSASLPTGEQYF.

This clonotype was counted ten times or more. This chain joins TRBV2 and TRBJ1-1; no reliable D call. V gave up 8 bases and J gave up 4 bases, with 14 bases separating them. This CDR3 comprises 13 residues. Germline assignment: CDR1 SNHLY and CDR2 FYNNEI. As DNA, the CDR3 is TGTGCCAGCGCTTGGCGGGCAGGCACTGAAGCTTTCTTT. This codes for CASAWRAGTEAFF. Variable domain in full (rest from reference TRBV2 and TRBJ1-1): EPEVTQTPSHQVTQMGQEVILRCVPISNHLYFYWYRQILGQKVEFLVSFYNNEISEKSEIFDDQFSVERPDGSNFTLKIRSTKLEDSAMYFCASAWRAGTEAFFGQGTRLTVV.

Concerning this clonotype itself: Germline and junction disagree at one end, which may indicate a read error. This sequence joins TRBV5-6 and TRBJ2-7, with D unclear. The CDR3 length is 12 residues. The germline V gene encodes CDR1 SGHDT and CDR2 YYEEEE. CDR3 amino acids: CASSPGSNEQCF. DNA of the CDR3: TGTGCCAGCAGCCCCGGTTCGAACGAGCAGTGCTTC. Together with reference TRBV5-6 and TRBJ2-7, the CDR3 gives the full variable domain: DAGVTQSPTHLIKTRGQQVTLRCSPKSGHDTVSWYQQALGQGPQFIFQYYEEEERQRGNFPDRFSGHQFPNYSSELNVNALLLGDSALYLCASSPGSNEQCFGPGTRLTVT.

This clonotype occurred many times. This sequence joins TRBV3-1 and TRBJ1-1; no firm D call. V was clipped by 3 bases and J by 0 bases, with 5 bases between them. From germline, CDR1 is LGHDT and CDR2 YNNKEL (reference sequence). The CDR3 totals 13 residues. In DNA form, the CDR3 reads TGTGCCAGCAGCCAGTACATGAACACTGAAGCTTTCTTT. Its translation: CASSQYMNTEAFF.

Of note for this clonotype: A read error is likely, as this CDR3 ends without the conserved phenylalanine or tryptophan. The J gene is TRBJ1-2, the V gene TRBV5-6; no clear D. Trimming shortened V by 0 bases and J by 0 bases, and 0 bases separated the two germline ends. Germline loops: CDR1 SGHDT, CDR2 YYEEEE. The length of the CDR3 is 12 residues. Written as DNA, the CDR3 is TGTGCCAGCAGCTTGGCTAACTATGGCTACACCTCC. Translation: CASSLANYGYTS.

This clonotype was detected many times. The chain couples TRBV30 to TRBJ1-1; D is possibly TRBD1 (5 bases). This CDR3 is 16 amino acids long. The V end was cut by 3 bases, the J end by 0 bases, with 17 bases between. Germline CDR1 and CDR2: GTSNPN and SVGIG (reference sequence). The chain's CDR3 is CAWSHDSVSMNTEAFF. The CDR3 DNA is TGTGCCTGGAGCCACGACAGTGTTTCAATGAACACTGAAGCTTTCTTT.

The gene calls are TRBV7-9 and TRBJ2-7; TRBD1 matches 10 bases. Germline assignment: CDR1 SEHNR and CDR2 FQNEAQ (reference sequence). J was trimmed by 2 bases and V by 3 bases; bases with no gene match: 10. The CDR3 contains 17 residues. Here the CDR3 reads CASSFQAGQGVTYEQYF. The DNA of the CDR3 is TGTGCCAGCAGCTTTCAGGCTGGACAGGGGGTTACCTACGAGCAGTACTTC.

This clonotype was recorded a few times. The rearrangement uses TRBV9 and TRBJ2-3; D is undetermined. The CDR3 runs 14 residues. Looked up from germline, CDR1 is SGDLS and CDR2 is YYNGEE. V lost 0 bases, J lost 2 bases, and 7 bases lay in between. The CDR3, as DNA: TGTGCCAGCAGCGTAGTAGACCCCACAGATACGCAGTATTTT. This codes for CASSVVDPTDTQYF. The full variable domain, completed using reference TRBV9 and TRBJ2-3, is DSGVTQTPKHLITATGQRVTLRCSPRSGDLSVYWYQQSLDQGLQFLIQYYNGEERAKGNILERFSAQQFPDLHSELNLSSLELGDSALYFCASSVVDPTDTQYFGPGTRLTVL.

Regarding this clonotype: The junction and the germline gene differ at one end; a read error may be behind it. The chain links TRBV15 to TRBJ1-3; no clear D. This CDR3 spans 15 amino acids. Germline CDR1 is LNHNV and CDR2 is YYDKDF (reference sequence). Here the CDR3 reads CATSRDRGTGDTIYF. The CDR3 nucleotides are TGTGCCACCAGCAGAGATCGGGGAACTGGAGACACCATATATTTT.

This clonotype occurred many times. V usage is TRBV9 and J usage is TRBJ1-1; no firm D call. Germline values: CDR1 SGDLS, CDR2 YYNGEE. V was pared by 0 bases and J by 0 bases, with 12 bases between. The CDR3 totals 16 residues. CDR3: CASSVGGRHMNTEAFF. The CDR3 nucleotides read TGTGCCAGCAGCGTAGGAGGCAGGCACATGAACACTGAAGCTTTCTTT.

This clonotype was recorded at least ten times. This chain joins TRBV20-1 and TRBJ2-4, with D uncertain. Trimming took off 5 bases at V and 1 base at J, with 12 bases between the two ends. This CDR3 is built from 14 residues. Germline V gene sequence: CDR1 DFQATT, CDR2 SNEGSKA (reference sequence). CDR3 bases: TGCAGTGCTGGTCCAGCGTGGGCCAAAAACATTCAGTACTTC. It codes for CSAGPAWAKNIQYF.

This clonotype was counted a few times. This chain uses TRBV11-2 with TRBJ2-7; D gene unclear. Germline CDR1 and CDR2: SGHAT and FQNNGV. V lost 1 base to trimming and J lost 5 bases, with 9 bases between them. CDR3 length equals 13 residues. The CDR3 bases are TGTGCCAGCAGCTTAGCTCCATGGGACGAGCAGTACTTC. Residues: CASSLAPWDEQYF.

The rearrangement joins TRBV27 to TRBJ1-6, with a possible D match to TRBD1 (5 bases). The CDR3 totals 13 residues. In germline, CDR1 is MNHEY, CDR2 SMNVEV (reference sequence). V was shortened by 3 bases and J by 9 bases, with 9 bases between the two germline ends. CDR3 sequence: CASSFDGGSPLHF. CDR3 nucleotides: TGTGCCAGCAGTTTTGACGGGGGTTCACCCCTCCACTTT.

This clonotype was picked up many times. The J gene is TRBJ2-5, the V gene TRBV7-8; 9 bases fit TRBD2. Trimming took 6 bases from V and 3 from J; bases not matched to a gene: 14. CDR3 length: 17 amino acids. CDR1 is SGHVS and CDR2 is FQNEAQ in the germline V gene. CDR3 in DNA: TGTGCCAGCAGGTTCTCGCGGGGGGGCGTCTTTGAAGAGACCCAGTACTTC. This codes for CASRFSRGGVFEETQYF. The whole variable domain, remainder taken from reference TRBV7-8 and TRBJ2-5, is GAGVSQSPRYKVAKRGQDVALRCDPISGHVSLFWYQQALGQGPEFLTYFQNEAQLDKSGLPSDRFFAERPEGSVSTLKIQRTQQEDSAVYLCASRFSRGGVFEETQYFGPGTRLLVL.

This clonotype occurred a few times. The V gene is TRBV12-3 or TRBV12-4, the J gene TRBJ2-3; D not certain. V lost 5 bases, J lost 0 bases, and 12 bases lay in between. The CDR3 loop spans 15 amino acids. The CDR3 region is CASSTVGISTDTQYF. CDR3 sequence (DNA): TGTGCCAGCAGTACCGTAGGGATTAGCACAGATACGCAGTATTTT.

The genes are TRBV28 and TRBJ1-1; 9 bases agree with TRBD1. Germline CDR1 reads MDHEN; CDR2 reads SYDVKM. The junction had 5 bases not matched to a gene; V was cut back by 7 bases and J by 2 bases. This CDR3 region has 14 residues. CDR3 sequence reads: CASNRGRGNTEAFF. The DNA of the CDR3 is TGTGCCAGCAACAGGGGGCGCGGAAACACTGAAGCTTTCTTT. The whole variable domain, filled in from reference TRBV28 and TRBJ1-1, reads DVKVTQSSRYLVKRTGEKVFLECVQDMDHENMFWYRQDPGLGLRLIYFSYDVKMKEKGDIPEGYSVSREKKERFSLILESASTNQTSMYLCASNRGRGNTEAFFGQGTRLTVV.

The rearrangement joins TRBV2 to TRBJ2-5; possibly TRBD1 or TRBD2 for D (7 bases each). Trimming removed 2 bases from V and 5 bases from J, with 21 bases in between. Germline lookup yields CDR1 SNHLY and CDR2 FYNNEI. The CDR3 sequence is 17 residues long. Here the CDR3 reads CASSESQRDSLLETQYF. CDR3 sequence (DNA): TGTGCCAGCAGTGAAAGCCAGCGGGACAGCCTGTTGGAGACCCAGTACTTC.

This clonotype was seen only a few times. The chain recombines TRBV7-9 with TRBJ2-7; maybe TRBD2 (7 bases). Germline CDR1 is SEHNR and CDR2 is FQNEAQ (reference sequence). The V end was cut by 0 bases, the J end by 0 bases, with 12 bases between. CDR3 size: 16 residues. CDR3: CASSLAGGGSSYEQYF. In DNA, the CDR3 is TGTGCCAGCAGCTTAGCGGGGGGCGGGAGCTCCTACGAGCAGTACTTC.

A single count supports this clonotype. The chain couples TRBV6-2 or TRBV6-3 to TRBJ2-7, with 10 bases fitting TRBD1. The V segment lost 6 bases and the J segment 8 bases; nucleotides outside the gene matches: 13. Germline assignment: CDR1 MNHEY and CDR2 SVGEGT. CDR3 length: 15 amino acids. CDR3: CASRSSRQGAYKQYF. The CDR3 DNA reads TGTGCCAGCAGATCGAGTCGACAGGGGGCTTACAAGCAGTACTTC.